This passage covers 17 T cell receptor beta chains from one sample sequenced in a study of T cells in women clearing cervical HPV infection. Clones were read by immunoSEQ multiplex PCR, and TCRdb kept only the in-frame ones, dropping some. The listing contains some 20,000 clones. Input material: blood buffy coat. All receptors derive from a woman aged 18-70 years with a cervical HPV16 infection that either progressed to CIN3+ or cleared (not recorded which).

A remark on this clone: The read terminates 3 residues before the CDR3 end, so the remaining end is supplied by the germline J gene. The chain is built from TRBV7-9 and TRBJ2-2; D perhaps matches TRBD1 (5 bases). The CDR3 is 14 residues long. Germline CDR1 and CDR2: SEHNR and FQNEAQ (reference sequence). V was pared by 1 base and J by 6 bases, with 9 bases between. The CDR3 bases that were read are TGTGCCAGCAGCTTAGAAGGGGTTGCCGGGGAG. This encodes CASSLEGVAGE. The entire CDR3 protein reads CASSLEGVAGELFF. The full variable domain, its missing parts supplied by reference TRBV7-9 and TRBJ2-2, is DTGVSQNPRHKITKRGQNVTFRCDPISEHNRLYWYRQTLGQGPEFLTYFQNEAQLEKSRLLSDRFSAERPKGSFSTLEIQRTEQGDSAMYLCASSLEGVAGELFFGEGSRLTVL.

Details on this clone: The read ends 3 residues early relative to the CDR3; the germline J gene fills the gap. The chain has TRBV11-2 and TRBJ1-3; D is perhaps TRBD1 (5 bases). The V gene lost 2 bases and the J gene lost 1 base, with 9 bases spanning the gap. Germline V lookup: CDR1 SGHAT, CDR2 FQNNGV. The CDR3 sequence is 15 residues long. The CDR3 region is CASSLFGGSGNTIYF. The part of the CDR3 DNA that was read is TGTGCCAGCAGCTTATTCGGGGGGTCTGGAAACACC. The whole variable domain, remainder taken from reference TRBV11-2 and TRBJ1-3, is EAGVAQSPRYKIIEKRQSVAFWCNPISGHATLYWYQQILGQGPKLLIQFQNNGVVDDSQLPKDRFSAERLKGVDSTLKIQPAKLEDSAVYLCASSLFGGSGNTIYFGEGSWLTVV.

Worth noting for this clone: The CDR3 extends 3 residues past the end of the read, so its final part is completed from the germline J gene. The chain links TRBV29-1 to TRBJ1-5, with D unresolved. The V and J ends lost 7 bases and 5 bases respectively, with 15 bases between them. This CDR3 spans 13 amino acids. CDR1 SQVTM and CDR2 ANQGSEA come from the germline V gene. CDR3 amino acids: CSAGGGLDQPQHF. The sequenced part of the CDR3 DNA is TGCAGCGCCGGCGGCGGGTTGGATCAGCCC.

As for this clone: The sequence runs out 3 residues before the end of the CDR3; the remainder is reconstructed from the germline J gene. The chain has TRBV6-1 and TRBJ1-4, with 9 positions matching TRBD1. The CDR3 covers 15 residues. The V and J ends lost 4 bases and 6 bases, in that order; junction bases with no gene match: 6. CDR1 is MNHNS, CDR2 SASEGT, per germline. CDR3 in amino acids: CASSADRGSDEKLFF. CDR3 DNA (partial): TGTGCCAGCAGTGCGGACAGGGGATCGGATGAAAAA.

With regard to this clone: The read terminates 3 residues before the CDR3 end, so the remaining end is supplied by the germline J gene. The chain joins TRBV6-2 or TRBV6-3 to TRBJ2-2, with 11 bases aligning to TRBD2. V dropped 7 bases and J dropped 2; count of bases not matched to a gene: 9. The germline gives CDR1 MNHEY, CDR2 SVGEGT. The CDR3 has 17 residues. The CDR3 spells CASIASGTSGNTGELFF. The CDR3 bases that were read are TGTGCCAGCATCGCTAGCGGGACTAGCGGTAACACCGGGGAG.

Concerning this clone itself: The observed sequence ends 3 residues before the CDR3 terminus, with the missing tail filled in from the germline J gene. This rearrangement joins TRBV29-1 to TRBJ2-3; maybe TRBD1 (6 bases). The V gene's germline CDR1 is SQVTM and CDR2 ANQGSEA. This CDR3 is 13 amino acids long. V lost 8 bases and J 0 bases, leaving 12 bases between the germline ends. CDR3 sequence: CSTLTGSTDTQYF. The part of the CDR3 DNA that was read is TGCAGCACGCTGACAGGTAGCACAGATACG.

Comments on this clone: The CDR3 is cut off 3 residues early in the read; its end comes from the germline J gene. V gene TRBV7-2 combines with J gene TRBJ1-2; possible D gene TRBD1, 6 bases. The CDR3 covers 14 residues. Germline V gene data show CDR1 as SGHTA and CDR2 as FQGNSA. CDR3 DNA, as far as it was read: TGTGCCAGCAGCCCCAGACAGGCCACAGATACC. Protein product: CASSPRQATDT. The complete CDR3 protein is CASSPRQATDTYTF.

Note on this clone: The sequenced fragment ends 3 residues before the CDR3 boundary, so the rest is inferred from the germline J gene. The chain joins TRBV7-2 to TRBJ2-1; 9 positions agree with TRBD2. The CDR3 covers 14 residues. CDR1 SGHTA and CDR2 FQGNSA come from the germline V gene. V was clipped by 5 bases and J by 5 bases; unmatched bases: 4. The CDR3 loop is CASSPGLANNEQFF. Incomplete CDR3 DNA: TGTGCCAGCAGCCCGGGACTAGCCAACAATGAG.

For this clone: The read is 3 residues too short to cover the CDR3 end, so that end is filled in from the germline J gene. The chain combines TRBV5-1 with TRBJ1-1; TRBD1 aligns across 8 bases. Trimming at V came to 4 bases and at J to 3 bases, leaving 8 bases not matched to a gene. The CDR3 contains 15 residues. CDR1 SGHRS and CDR2 YFSETQ come from the germline V gene. The part of the CDR3 DNA that was read is TGCGCCAGCAGCCCGGGACAGGTTTCCGACACTGAA. Amino acids: CASSPGQVSDTE. The full-length CDR3 reads as CASSPGQVSDTEAFF. Supplemented by reference TRBV5-1 and TRBJ1-1, the full variable domain reads KAGVTQTPRYLIKTRGQQVTLSCSPISGHRSVSWYQQTPGQGLQFLFEYFSETQRNKGNFPGRFSGRQFSNSRSEMNVSTLELGDSALYLCASSPGQVSDTEAFFGQGTRLTVV.

As for this clone: The read stops 3 residues short of the end of the CDR3; the missing end is completed from the germline J gene. The chain carries TRBV7-3 and TRBJ1-1; D not certain. Trimming cost V 4 bases and J 4 bases, with 10 bases left between them. Per germline, CDR1 SGHTA and CDR2 FQGTGA. The CDR3 spans 13 residues. CDR3 bases read: TGTGCCAGCAGCTCCTCAGGAGGCACTGAA. Translated: CASSSSGGTE. The CDR3 as a whole reads CASSSSGGTEAFF.

CDR3 DNA, as far as it was read: TGCAGTGCTATAGTGGGTTCAGGGACTTCCAATCAGCCC. This translates into CSAIVGSGTSNQP. The complete CDR3 sequence is CSAIVGSGTSNQPQHF. The chain joins TRBV20-1 to TRBJ1-5; D may be TRBD1 (5 bases). The CDR3 end lies 3 residues beyond the end of the read and is filled in from the germline J gene. Germline CDR1 DFQATT, CDR2 SNEGSKA (reference sequence). V dropped 4 bases and J dropped 3 bases, with 19 bases sitting between them. The CDR3 totals 16 residues.

As to this clone: From the germline J gene comes the end of the CDR3, since the read stops 3 residues before it. This chain links TRBV27 with TRBJ2-6; D is possibly TRBD1 (5 bases). V lost 8 bases and J 0 bases, leaving 8 bases between the germline ends. The germline V gene has CDR1 MNHEY and CDR2 SMNVEV (reference sequence). The length of the CDR3 is 14 residues. CDR3 bases read: TGTGCCAGCGGGGCACCCTCTGGGGCCAACGTC. Translating gives CASGAPSGANV. The CDR3 reads in full as CASGAPSGANVLTF.

Details on this clone: The read is 3 residues too short to cover the CDR3 end, so that end is filled in from the germline J gene. This sequence joins TRBV7-8 and TRBJ2-1; TRBD2 agrees at 7 bases. With V trimmed by 1 base and J by 0 bases, 0 bases remained unmatched. Germline values: CDR1 SGHVS, CDR2 FQNEAQ. This CDR3 contains 15 residues. The CDR3 bases that were read are TGTGCCAGCAGCTTAGGACTAGCCTCCTACAATGAG. It is translated as CASSLGLASYNE. The entire CDR3 protein is CASSLGLASYNEQFF.

In regard to this clone: The read halts 3 residues ahead of the CDR3 end, with the missing end drawn from the germline J gene. The chain employs TRBV30 and TRBJ2-7; D possibly corresponds to TRBD2 (5 bases). The CDR3 loop spans 14 amino acids. Trimming left V 5 bases short and J 2 bases short, with 16 bases between. In germline, CDR1 is GTSNPN, CDR2 SVGIG (reference sequence). CDR3 protein: CAWSRGPRAYEQYF. The covered CDR3 bases are TGTGCCTGGTCTCGAGGGCCCAGAGCCTACGAG.

With regard to this clone: At one of its ends the junction is not consistent with the germline gene, which may arise from a read error. The observed sequence ends 3 residues before the CDR3 terminus, with the missing tail filled in from the germline J gene. The chain employs TRBV7-9 and TRBJ2-2, with 7 positions matching TRBD1. The CDR3 runs to 15 residues. The germline gives CDR1 SEHNR, CDR2 FQNEAQ (reference sequence). The covered CDR3 bases are TGTTCCAGCAGCTTTAACAGGGGAACGAATTCACCG. It encodes CSSSFNRGTNSP. The whole CDR3 protein reads CSSSFNRGTNSPLFF.

In regard to this clone: The read halts 3 residues ahead of the CDR3 end, with the missing end drawn from the germline J gene. This chain connects TRBV29-1 to TRBJ2-7; 8 bases fit TRBD1. Germline V CDR1 and CDR2: SQVTM, ANQGSEA. The V segment lost 0 bases and the J segment 4 bases; nucleotides outside the gene matches: 14. This CDR3 is 17 amino acids long. The CDR3 DNA, read in part, is TGCAGCGTTGAAGATCCAAATCGGCAGGGGGCTAGGTACGAG. Translating gives CSVEDPNRQGARYE. The whole CDR3 sequence reads CSVEDPNRQGARYEQYF.

With respect to this clone: The missing CDR3 end, 3 residues past where the read stops, is filled in from the germline J gene. This rearrangement joins TRBV15 to TRBJ2-7; D uncertain. Germline loops: CDR1 LNHNV, CDR2 YYDKDF (reference sequence). The ends were cut back, 8 bases at V and 6 bases at J, with 14 bases in the middle. There are 12 residues in the CDR3. CDR3 DNA, as far as it was read: TGTGCCACCTCATACGGTAACGGCGAG. Translated, it gives CATSYGNGE. The CDR3 in its entirety is CATSYGNGEQYF.